A single sample is the source of the 14 T cell receptor beta chains below, sequenced in a study of blood T cell repertoires in COVID-19. The data were produced by immunoSEQ multiplex PCR, yet TCRdb's version contains in-frame clones alone and is incomplete. This table has some 130,000 clones, over 80% appearing once. Material: peripheral blood. These receptors were collected from a man aged 65-85 years with acute or convalescent COVID-19.

The CDR3 nucleotides are TGCAGCGTCAACTTTAGGGGATATGGCTACACCTTC. It translates to CSVNFRGYGYTF. The chain employs TRBV29-1 and TRBJ1-2; tentative D call: TRBD1 (5 bases). Germline V CDR1 and CDR2: SQVTM, ANQGSEA. Trimming left V 6 bases short and J 5 bases short, with 13 bases between. The CDR3 length is 12 residues. Full variable domain (outside the CDR3, taken from reference TRBV29-1 and TRBJ1-2): SAVISQKPSRDICQRGTSLTIQCQVDSQVTMMFWYRQQPGQSLTLIATANQGSEATYESGFVIDKFPISRPNLTFSTLTVSNMSPEDSSIYLCSVNFRGYGYTFGSGTRLTVV.

The rearrangement links TRBV10-1 to TRBJ2-3; 10 nucleotides agree with TRBD1. Germline V gene lookup returns CDR1 WNHNN and CDR2 SYGVQD (reference sequence). After removal of 5 bases from V and 3 bases from J, the junction contained 14 bases not matched to a gene. The CDR3 length is 18 residues. The CDR3 reads CASSQKKNRDRGTDTQYF. As DNA, the CDR3 is TGCGCCAGCAGTCAGAAGAAGAACCGGGACAGGGGAACAGATACGCAGTATTTT.

This rearrangement joins TRBV18 to TRBJ2-1; D is ambiguous. The V end lost 6 bases, the J end lost 8 bases, and 11 bases lay between the germline ends. The CDR3 extends over 12 amino acids. The germline gives CDR1 KGHSH, CDR2 LQKENI. The DNA for the CDR3 is TGTGCCAGCTCCCACGACCGGGATGAGCAGTTCTTC. This codes for CASSHDRDEQFF.

The chain joins TRBV3-1 (or the pseudogene TRBV3-2) to TRBJ2-1, with D possibly matching TRBD2 (5 bases). Per the germline V gene, CDR1 is LGHDT and CDR2 is YNNKEL (reference sequence). This CDR3 contains 16 residues. V was trimmed by 6 bases and J by 3 bases, leaving 18 bases between them. The CDR3 region is CASSPGSTAHYNEQFF. The CDR3 coding sequence is TGTGCCAGCAGTCCGGGGTCTACAGCGCACTACAATGAGCAGTTCTTC.

J is TRBJ1-1 and V is TRBV6-5; D possibly corresponds to TRBD1 (5 bases). Per the germline V gene, CDR1 is MNHEY and CDR2 is SVGAGI. Trimming took off 5 bases at V and 4 bases at J, with 11 bases between the two ends. The CDR3 consists of 13 residues. Here the CDR3 reads CASSKSDSTEAFF. The CDR3 region has the DNA TGTGCCAGCAGTAAAAGCGACAGCACTGAAGCTTTCTTT.

This chain joins TRBV24-1 and TRBJ2-2, with D perhaps TRBD1 (5 bases). Trimming pared 5 bases from V and 5 bases from J, leaving 14 bases between. The V gene's germline CDR1 is KGHDR and CDR2 SFDVKD. CDR3 size: 15 residues. CDR3 bases: TGTGCCACCAGTGGGGTTGGGGCCCAAACCGGGGAGCTGTTTTTT. Translated, it gives CATSGVGAQTGELFF.

This chain connects TRBV5-1 to TRBJ2-1; TRBD1 might be the D (6 bases). This CDR3 has 12 residues. V lost 3 bases and J 7 bases, leaving 8 bases between the germline ends. Germline CDR1 reads SGHRS; CDR2 reads YFSETQ. The CDR3 here is CASSSTGNEQFF. The CDR3 DNA reads TGCGCCAGCAGCTCTACAGGGAATGAGCAGTTCTTC.

The V call is TRBV7-9, the J call TRBJ1-3; D gene uncertain. The CDR3 loop spans 14 amino acids. Germline values: CDR1 SEHNR, CDR2 FQNEAQ (reference sequence). Trimming removed 6 bases at V and 2 bases at J, with 11 bases between. CDR3: CASRTDTAGNTIYF. CDR3 nucleotide sequence: TGTGCCAGCAGAACCGACACGGCTGGAAACACCATATATTTT.

V usage is TRBV10-3 and J usage is TRBJ2-3, with 7 positions matching TRBD2. The CDR3 extends over 13 amino acids. CDR1 is ENHRY, CDR2 SYGVKD, per germline. The trim removed 10 bases at V and 1 base at J, leaving 5 bases unmatched. CDR3 DNA: TGTGCCACCATGGCGGGGGGCACAGATACGCAGTATTTT. Translating gives CATMAGGTDTQYF.

The rearrangement uses TRBV24-1 and TRBJ1-2; D may be TRBD1 (6 bases). This CDR3 is 15 amino acids long. Trimming removed 3 bases from V and 4 bases from J, with 14 bases in between. The germline V gene has CDR1 KGHDR and CDR2 SFDVKD. The CDR3 coding sequence is TGTGCCACCAGTGATACTGGACAGCCCGGCTATGGCTACACCTTC. Amino acids: CATSDTGQPGYGYTF.

The V and J genes are TRBV11-2 and TRBJ1-4; 7 positions match TRBD1. V was clipped by 8 bases and J by 3 bases; unmatched bases: 3. Germline loops: CDR1 SGHAT, CDR2 FQNNGV. This CDR3 region has 13 residues. CDR3 nucleotide sequence: TGTGCCAGCTCCGGGACAGCTAATGAAAAACTGTTTTTT. Protein sequence: CASSGTANEKLFF.

This chain connects TRBV2 to TRBJ1-4; 7 bases fit TRBD1. V was clipped by 10 bases and J by 2 bases; unmatched bases: 13. The CDR3 is made up of 16 amino acids. The germline V gene has CDR1 SNHLY and CDR2 FYNNEI. The CDR3, as DNA: TGTGCCACCCTCGGTGCACAGGGGAGGACTAATGAAAAACTGTTTTTT. Translation gives CATLGAQGRTNEKLFF.

This clone has just a few counts. The chain carries TRBV5-5 and TRBJ2-7; TRBD1 matches 9 bases. J gave up 3 bases and V 2 bases, and 6 bases lay outside the gene matches. CDR1 is SGHKS and CDR2 is YYEKEE in the germline V gene (reference sequence). The CDR3 is made up of 15 amino acids. This CDR3 is CASSLGTGGVYEQYF. The CDR3 DNA reads as TGTGCCAGCAGCTTAGGAACAGGGGGCGTCTACGAGCAGTACTTC. The entire variable domain, with the rest obtained from reference TRBV5-5 and TRBJ2-7, is as follows: DAGVTQSPTHLIKTRGQQVTLRCSPISGHKSVSWYQQVLGQGPQFIFQYYEKEERGRGNFPDRFSARQFPNYSSELNVNALLLGDSALYLCASSLGTGGVYEQYFGPGTRLTVT.

V and J are TRBV6-5 and TRBJ2-7; 9 bases are shared with TRBD1. The germline CDR1 and CDR2 sequences are MNHEY and SVGAGI. The V and J ends lost 5 bases and 3 bases, in that order; junction bases with no gene match: 5. The CDR3 has 14 amino acids. The CDR3 region is CASSTGGRLYEQYF. CDR3 DNA sequence: TGTGCCAGCAGTACAGGGGGCCGTCTCTACGAGCAGTACTTC.